This T cell receptor beta chain is from a study of beta chain features in type 1 diabetes. Background on the study: Examination spanned over 85,000,000 sorted cells from all samples.

Every bit of the isolated RNA underwent reverse transcription, so sequencing read expressed TCRB transcripts. The table came from immunoSEQ multiplex PCR; TCRdb's copy has only in-frame clones and leaves some out. There are some 100,000 clones in the sample; approximately 39% occur only once, and roughly 0.064% lies in the top ten. V lost 3 bases and J 6 bases, leaving 12 bases between the germline ends. CDR3 size: 14 residues. CDR1 and CDR2 from the germline V gene are LNHDA and SQIVND (reference sequence). The study's findings and limits: The study notes PCR might favor shorter templates equally in patients and controls.

Notes on this clone: What it binds is not known.

Blood was collected once per donor into heparin, averaging approximately 0.11 L. Purity exceeded 95% in all sorted populations. This rearrangement joins TRBV19 to TRBJ1-5; perhaps TRBD1 as D (5 bases). The sample was stem cell memory CD4+ T cells from blood. The TCR sequence derives from a woman aged 18-30 years in good health. The CDR3 DNA sequence: TGTGCCAGTAGTATGCGCAGGGTAGGTCAGCCCCAGCATTTT. Its translation: CASSMRRVGQPQHF.